Sequencing of this T cell receptor beta chain was carried out in a study of control samples from healthy donors and cancer patients (dated by TCRdb to between 2020 and 2021). To note about this clone: Its antigen has not been determined. Per-base qualities were not stored, and no clone one base away is much larger.

The CDR3 sequence holds 16 residues, the cysteine and phenylalanine included. Only the CDR3 region is kept as DNA, spanning 48 bases read in frame from base 1. Deletion took 5 bases off V and 5 bases off J, with a span of 21 bases between the germline ends. In the germline V gene (reference sequence), CDR1 corresponds to MNHNY and CDR2 to SVGAGI. The receptor library was made with the immunoSEQ multiplex PCR assay. TCRdb's version of the immuneACCESS table is confined to in-frame rearrangements and falls short of the full clone set. An unresolved V gene accounts for under half of the shortfall where checked; the remainder is of unknown origin. This sample gives 90,000 or so clones in total; roughly 86% of them show up just once. The top ten constitute around 1.3% of the sample.

The TCR originated in a woman aged 45-65 years in good health. The sequence links TRBV6-6 to TRBJ2-5; the D segment could be TRBD2, given 5 matching bases. Sequencing was done on a sample of blood. CDR3 loop: CASSTEPWEERETQYF. Here is the DNA: TGTGCCAGCAGTACGGAACCGTGGGAAGAGCGGGAGACCCAGTACTTC.